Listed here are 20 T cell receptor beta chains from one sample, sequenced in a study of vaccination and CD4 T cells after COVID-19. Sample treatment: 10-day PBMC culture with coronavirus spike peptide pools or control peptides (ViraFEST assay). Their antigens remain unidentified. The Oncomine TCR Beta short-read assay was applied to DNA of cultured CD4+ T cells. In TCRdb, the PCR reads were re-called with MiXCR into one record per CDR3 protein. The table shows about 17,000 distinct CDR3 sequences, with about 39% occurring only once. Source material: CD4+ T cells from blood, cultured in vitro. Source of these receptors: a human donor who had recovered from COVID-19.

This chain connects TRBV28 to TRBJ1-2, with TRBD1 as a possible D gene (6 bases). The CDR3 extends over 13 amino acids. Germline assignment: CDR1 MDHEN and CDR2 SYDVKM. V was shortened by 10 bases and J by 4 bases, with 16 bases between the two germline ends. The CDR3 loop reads CATERGQGYGYTF. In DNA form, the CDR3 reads TGTGCCACCGAACGGGGGCAGGGCTATGGCTACACCTTC.

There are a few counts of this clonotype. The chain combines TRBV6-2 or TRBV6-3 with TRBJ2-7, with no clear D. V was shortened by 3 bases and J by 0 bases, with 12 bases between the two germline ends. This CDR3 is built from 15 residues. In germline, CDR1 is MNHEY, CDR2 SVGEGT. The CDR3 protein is CASSYLGLGSYEQYF. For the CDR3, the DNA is TGTGCCAGCAGTTATCTTGGATTGGGCTCCTACGAGCAGTACTTC.

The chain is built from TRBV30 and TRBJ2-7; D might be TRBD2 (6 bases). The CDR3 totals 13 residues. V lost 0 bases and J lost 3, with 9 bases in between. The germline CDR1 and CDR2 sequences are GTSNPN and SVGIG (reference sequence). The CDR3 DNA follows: TGTGCCTGGAGTGTCCATAGCGGCTACGAGCAGTACTTC. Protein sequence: CAWSVHSGYEQYF.

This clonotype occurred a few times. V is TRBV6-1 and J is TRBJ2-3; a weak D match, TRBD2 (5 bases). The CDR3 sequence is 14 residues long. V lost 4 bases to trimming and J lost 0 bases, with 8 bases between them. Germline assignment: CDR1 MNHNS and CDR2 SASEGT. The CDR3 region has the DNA TGTGCCAGCAGTGGGCTAGCTAGCACAGATACGCAGTATTTT. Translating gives CASSGLASTDTQYF.

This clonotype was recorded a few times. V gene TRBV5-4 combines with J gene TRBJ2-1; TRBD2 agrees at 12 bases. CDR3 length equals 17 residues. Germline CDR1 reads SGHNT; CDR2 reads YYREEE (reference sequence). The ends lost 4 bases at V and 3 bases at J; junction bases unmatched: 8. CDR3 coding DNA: TGTGCCAGCAGCCAGAGACAGACTAGCGGGGGCTACAATGAGCAGTTCTTC. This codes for CASSQRQTSGGYNEQFF.

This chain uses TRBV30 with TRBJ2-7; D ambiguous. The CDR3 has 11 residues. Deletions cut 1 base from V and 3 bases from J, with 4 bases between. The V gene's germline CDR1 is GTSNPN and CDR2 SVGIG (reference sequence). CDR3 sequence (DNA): TGTGCCTGGAGTGGTAGCTACGAGCAGTACTTC. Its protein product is CAWSGSYEQYF. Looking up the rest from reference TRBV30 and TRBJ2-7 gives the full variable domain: SQTIHQWPATLVQPVGSPLSLECTVEGTSNPNLYWYRQAAGRGLQLLFYSVGIGQISSEVPQNLSASRPQDRQFILSSKKLLLSDSGFYLCAWSGSYEQYFGPGTRLTVT.

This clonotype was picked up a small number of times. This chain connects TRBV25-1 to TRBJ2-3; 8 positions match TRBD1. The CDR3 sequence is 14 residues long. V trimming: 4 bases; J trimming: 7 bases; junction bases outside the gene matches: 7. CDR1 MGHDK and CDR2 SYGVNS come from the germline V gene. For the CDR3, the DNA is TGTGCCAGCAGTGGGACGACAGGGGATTATACGCAGTATTTT. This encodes CASSGTTGDYTQYF.

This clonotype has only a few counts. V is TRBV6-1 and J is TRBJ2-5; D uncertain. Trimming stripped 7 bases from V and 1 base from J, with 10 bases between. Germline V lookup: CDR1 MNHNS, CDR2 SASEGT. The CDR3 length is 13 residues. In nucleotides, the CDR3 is TGTGCCAGCACCTTACAGTTCCAAGAGACCCAGTACTTC. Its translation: CASTLQFQETQYF.

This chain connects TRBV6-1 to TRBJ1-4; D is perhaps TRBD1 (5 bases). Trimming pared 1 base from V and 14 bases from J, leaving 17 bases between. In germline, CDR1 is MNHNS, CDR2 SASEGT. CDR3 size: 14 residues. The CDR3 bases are TGTGCCAGCAGTGAAGGCAGGGACCCCCTTCTCCTGTTTTTT. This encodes CASSEGRDPLLLFF.

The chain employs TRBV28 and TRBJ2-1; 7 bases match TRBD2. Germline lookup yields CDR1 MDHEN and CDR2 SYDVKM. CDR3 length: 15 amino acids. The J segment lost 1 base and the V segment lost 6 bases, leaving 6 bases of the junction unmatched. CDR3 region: CASRRGGRSYNEQFF. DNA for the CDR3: TGTGCCAGCAGAAGGGGAGGGCGGTCCTACAATGAGCAGTTCTTC.

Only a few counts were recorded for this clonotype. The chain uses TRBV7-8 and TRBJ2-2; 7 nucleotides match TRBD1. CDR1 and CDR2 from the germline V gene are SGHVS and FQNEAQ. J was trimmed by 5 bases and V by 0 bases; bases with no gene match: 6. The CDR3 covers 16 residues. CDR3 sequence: CASSLARQGQTGELFF. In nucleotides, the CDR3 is TGTGCCAGCAGCTTAGCGCGACAGGGTCAAACCGGGGAGCTGTTTTTT.

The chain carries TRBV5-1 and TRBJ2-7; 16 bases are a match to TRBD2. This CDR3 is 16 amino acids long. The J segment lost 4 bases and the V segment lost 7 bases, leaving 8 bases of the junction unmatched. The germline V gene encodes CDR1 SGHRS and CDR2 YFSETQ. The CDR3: CASRTGTSGRAYEQYF. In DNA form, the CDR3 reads TGCGCCAGCCGGACAGGGACTAGCGGGAGGGCGTACGAGCAGTACTTC.

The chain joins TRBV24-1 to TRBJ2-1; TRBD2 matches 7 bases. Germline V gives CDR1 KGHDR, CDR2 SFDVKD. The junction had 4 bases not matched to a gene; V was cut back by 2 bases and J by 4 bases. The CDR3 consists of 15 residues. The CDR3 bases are TGTGCCACCAGTGATTCGTGGGGACTATACAATGAGCAGTTCTTC. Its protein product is CATSDSWGLYNEQFF.

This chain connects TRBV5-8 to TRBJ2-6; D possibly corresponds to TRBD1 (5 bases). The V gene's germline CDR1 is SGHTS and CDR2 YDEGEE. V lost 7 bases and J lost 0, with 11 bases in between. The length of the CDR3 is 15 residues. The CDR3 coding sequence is TGTGCCAGCGGTCGAAGGGGCTCTGGGGCCAACGTCCTGACTTTC. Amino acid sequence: CASGRRGSGANVLTF.

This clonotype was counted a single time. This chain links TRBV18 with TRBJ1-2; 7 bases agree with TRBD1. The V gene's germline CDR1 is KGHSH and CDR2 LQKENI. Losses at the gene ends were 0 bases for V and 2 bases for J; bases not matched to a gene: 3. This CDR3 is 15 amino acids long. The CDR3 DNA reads TGTGCCAGCTCACCACCTCCGGGACAGAACTATGGCTACACCTTC. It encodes CASSPPPGQNYGYTF.

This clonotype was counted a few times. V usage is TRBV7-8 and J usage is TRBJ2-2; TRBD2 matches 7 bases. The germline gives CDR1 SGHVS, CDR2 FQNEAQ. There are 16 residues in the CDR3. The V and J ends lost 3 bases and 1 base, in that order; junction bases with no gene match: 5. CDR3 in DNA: TGTGCCAGCAGCTTCGGGCCTAGCGGGAACACCGGGGAGCTGTTTTTT. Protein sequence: CASSFGPSGNTGELFF.

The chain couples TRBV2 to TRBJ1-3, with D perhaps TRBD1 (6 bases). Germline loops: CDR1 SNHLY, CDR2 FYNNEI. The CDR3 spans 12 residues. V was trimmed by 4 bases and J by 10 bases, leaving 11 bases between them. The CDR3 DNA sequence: TGTGCCAGCAGTGGACGAGGGGGGACCATATATTTT. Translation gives CASSGRGGTIYF. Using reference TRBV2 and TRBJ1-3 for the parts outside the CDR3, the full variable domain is EPEVTQTPSHQVTQMGQEVILRCVPISNHLYFYWYRQILGQKVEFLVSFYNNEISEKSEIFDDQFSVERPDGSNFTLKIRSTKLEDSAMYFCASSGRGGTIYFGEGSWLTVV.

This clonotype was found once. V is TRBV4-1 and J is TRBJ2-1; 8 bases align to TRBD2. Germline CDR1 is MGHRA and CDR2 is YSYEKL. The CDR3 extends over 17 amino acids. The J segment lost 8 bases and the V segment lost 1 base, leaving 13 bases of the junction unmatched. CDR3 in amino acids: CASSQGAGGGRFDEQFF. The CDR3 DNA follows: TGCGCCAGCAGCCAAGGGGCCGGCGGCGGGAGGTTCGATGAGCAGTTCTTC.

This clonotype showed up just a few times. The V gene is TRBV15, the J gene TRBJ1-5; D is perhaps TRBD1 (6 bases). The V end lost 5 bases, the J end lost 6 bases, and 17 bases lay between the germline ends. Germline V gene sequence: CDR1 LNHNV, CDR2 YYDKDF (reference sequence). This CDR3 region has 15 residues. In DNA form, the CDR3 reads TGTGCCACCAGCCTGTCGGGCAGGGGAGGTCAGCCCCAGCATTTT. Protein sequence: CATSLSGRGGQPQHF.

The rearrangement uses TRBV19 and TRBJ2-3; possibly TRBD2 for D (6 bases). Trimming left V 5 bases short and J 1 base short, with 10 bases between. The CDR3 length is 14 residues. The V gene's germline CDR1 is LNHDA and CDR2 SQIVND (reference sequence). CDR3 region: CASSLASGTDTQYF. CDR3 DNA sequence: TGTGCCAGTAGTTTGGCTAGCGGCACAGATACGCAGTATTTT.